This T cell receptor beta chain was identified in a study of blood T cell repertoires in COVID-19. Profiling relied on immunoSEQ multiplex PCR, and the TCRdb table lists in-frame clones only, not all of them. This sample carries hundreds of thousands of clones, about 87% of them seen once, and the ten largest clones take 5.5% to 7%. This clone was seen at least ten times. The CDR3 has 15 amino acids. Germline CDR1 and CDR2: MGHRA and YSYEKL. Trimming left V 8 bases short and J 0 bases short, with 11 bases between. The V call is TRBV4-1, the J call TRBJ2-6; D is possibly TRBD1 (5 bases). Sequencing was carried out using peripheral blood. The receptor's source is a woman younger than 45 who had recovered from COVID-19. CDR3 sequence reads: CASAVTDSGANVLTF. CDR3 DNA sequence: TGCGCCAGCGCGGTGACAGACTCTGGGGCCAACGTCCTGACTTTC.